This TCR beta chain was found in a study of blood T cell repertoires in COVID-19. Background on the study: Samples representing acute and convalescent COVID-19 were sourced from the United States, Italy and Spain. PBMCs, B-cell-depleted T cells, or T cells were the source of the cDNA or gDNA that made up the material.

Original data processing: Estimation of nucleated cell counts was performed using reference gene primer amplification. Some clones are missing from TCRdb's copy, which holds only in-frame ones; the method was immunoSEQ multiplex PCR. V and J calls and clone size follow that table, whereas D and trimming were derived from the DNA. The table records around 100,000 clones, roughly 88% of them present only once. The germline gives CDR1 MNHNY, CDR2 SVGAGI (reference sequence). Trimming took 5 bases from V and 10 from J; bases not matched to a gene: 9. The CDR3 is 15 amino acids. The sequenced sample consisted of peripheral blood. This chain joins TRBV6-6 and TRBJ2-1; 12 positions agree with TRBD2. The origin of this receptor is a human donor in a cohort sampled during active COVID-19. The CDR3 here is CASSKLAGGPREQFF. CDR3 coding DNA: TGTGCCAGCAGTAAACTAGCGGGAGGCCCCCGGGAGCAGTTCTTC.